This entry is about one T cell receptor beta chain. Its cognate antigen is unknown. The data were obtained in a study of graft-versus-host responses after intestinal transplantation. Overall study: Multivisceral, liver-intestinal, or isolated intestinal grafts were transplanted into recipients. Every transplant recipient was induced with anti-thymocyte globulin, then maintained on tacrolimus and steroids for two to four years.

Measured with immunoSEQ multiplex PCR; TCRdb has only the in-frame clones, and not every one. Of 90,000 to 95,000 clones in the sample, around nine tenths were seen once. Study-level results: After transplant, early declines in HvG clones were associated with peak levels of circulating GvH clones. In recipient marrow, GvH clones were found, and some appeared first in ileum or blood.

This specimen consisted of unstimulated CD8+ T cells sorted from spleen or lymph node cells, obtained before intestinal transplant. The TCR was taken from a human donor who received an intestinal transplant.

CDR3 in DNA: TGTGCCAGCAGAGTTACGGGGGGGAACGAGCAGTACTTC. This codes for CASRVTGGNEQYF. V and J are TRBV6-5 and TRBJ2-7; 8 bases are shared with TRBD2. Germline V gene data show CDR1 as MNHEY and CDR2 as SVGAGI. This CDR3 spans 13 amino acids. J gave up 5 bases and V 6 bases, and 6 bases lay outside the gene matches.